This is a list of T cell receptor beta chains from one sample in a study of T cell changes during pregnancy in multiple sclerosis. TCRdb keeps only in-frame clones here, not all; method: immunoSEQ multiplex PCR. The profile shows around 55,000 clones, 93% of them singletons. This specimen was CD8+ T cells from peripheral blood mononuclear cells, taken in the second trimester of pregnancy. All receptors derive from a female donor with multiple sclerosis, enrolled in a pregnancy study. The CDR3 runs from the conserved cysteine through the conserved F or W.

TRBV6-5,TRBJ1-2,CASRLQGSGYGYTF
TRBV7-9,TRBJ2-7,CASSFGLADSYEQYF
TRBV15,TRBJ2-2,CATSSFSGELFF
TRBV27,TRBJ1-1,CASSLGGASRNTEAFF
TRBV2,TRBJ2-1,CASRGWAGGPDPYNEQFF
TRBV7-6,TRBJ2-1,CASSLAGGSYYNEQFF
TRBV7-2,TRBJ2-1,CAIGTSGWNEQFF
TRBV4-2,TRBJ1-2,CASSPAGEDYGYTF
TRBV9,TRBJ2-2,CASSPTDLYTGELFF
TRBV27,TRBJ2-7,CASSFSVSSYEQYF
TRBV7-9,TRBJ2-7,CASSLAVGVSYEQYF
TRBV9,TRBJ2-7,CASSVEGGASGSLHF
TRBV11-2,TRBJ1-6,CASSLPHKTEALHF
TRBV5-1,TRBJ2-3,CASSLARGTDTQYF
TRBV2,TRBJ2-1,CASCSTDRGNEQFF
TRBV4-1,TRBJ1-1,CASSLPGQFTEAFF
TRBV11-1,TRBJ1-2,CASSLSNYGYTF
TRBV7-9,TRBJ2-3,CAPGRDSDTQYF
TRBV7-8,TRBJ1-2,CASSLGEESYGYTF
TRBV27,TRBJ1-5,CASSITRDSNQPQHF
TRBV15,TRBJ2-3,CATSRGEVSGTDTQYF
TRBV2,TRBJ2-7,CASSADSRPYEQYF
TRBV9,TRBJ1-6,CASSVRTGGPGPLHF
TRBV9,TRBJ2-7,CASGGLAGPTYEQYF
TRBV19,TRBJ2-7,CASSPGTGPAYEQYF
TRBV19,TRBJ1-1,CASSISLNTEAFF
TRBV6-1,TRBJ2-7,CASSESESREQYF
TRBV7-3,TRBJ2-5,CASSLRGLAGGVEETQYF
TRBV5-1,TRBJ2-3,CASSSGTIRTDTQYF
TRBV5-6,TRBJ1-3,CASSTWDIWTENTIYF
TRBV6-5,TRBJ2-7,CASSSEGFEAYEQYF
TRBV21-1,TRBJ1-5,CASSLRGNSNQPQHF
TRBV2,TRBJ1-1,CASRVDSRNTEAFF
TRBV18,TRBJ2-2,CASSPEGTGNTGELFF
TRBV7-2,TRBJ1-1,CASSLGQLNTEAFF
TRBV13,TRBJ1-1,CASSPRRPPVTEAFF
TRBV7-8,TRBJ2-1,CASSTGQGRNEQFF
TRBV7-9,TRBJ1-5,CASSNGVNQPQHF
TRBV12-2,TRBJ1-5,CASRLDRGNQPQHF
TRBV19,TRBJ2-7,CASSPTTGGYEQYF
TRBV2,TRBJ1-5,CASSDQGQPQHF
TRBV4-1,TRBJ2-1,CASSQPSGGHNEQFF
TRBV7-3,TRBJ2-2,CASSLGQNTGELFF
TRBV7-7,TRBJ2-5,CASSLSISETQYF
TRBV5-1,TRBJ2-2,CASSLTTGLSGELFF
TRBV7-9,TRBJ1-2,CASSLVPGTGLNYGYTF